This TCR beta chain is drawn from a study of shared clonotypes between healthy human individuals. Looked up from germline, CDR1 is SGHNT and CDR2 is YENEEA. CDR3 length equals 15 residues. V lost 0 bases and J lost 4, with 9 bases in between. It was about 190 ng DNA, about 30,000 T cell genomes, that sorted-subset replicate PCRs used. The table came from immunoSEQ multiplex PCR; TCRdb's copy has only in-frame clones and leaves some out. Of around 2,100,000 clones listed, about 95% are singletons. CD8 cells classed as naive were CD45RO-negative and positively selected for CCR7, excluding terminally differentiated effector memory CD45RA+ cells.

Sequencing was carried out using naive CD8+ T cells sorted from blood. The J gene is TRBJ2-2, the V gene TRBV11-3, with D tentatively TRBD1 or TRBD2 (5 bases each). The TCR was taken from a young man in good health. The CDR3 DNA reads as TGTGCCAGCAGCTTAGACGGGGCCGGCACCGGGGAGCTGTTTTTT. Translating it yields CASSLDGAGTGELFF.